Sequencing of this T cell receptor beta chain was carried out in a study of blood T cell repertoires in COVID-19. Study background: From T cells, B-cell-depleted T cells, or PBMCs came the material, which was cDNA or gDNA.

The junction had 9 bases not matched to a gene; V was cut back by 4 bases and J by 7 bases. The CDR3 is 14 amino acids. Germline CDR1 and CDR2: SGHDN and FVKESK. Per the original methods: Estimated nucleated cell counts came from reference gene primer amplification. Here immunoSEQ multiplex PCR was the method, and the copy in TCRdb shows in-frame clones only, minus some. V, J and clone size reflect that table, while D and trimming were determined from the DNA. This table holds some 150,000 clones, approximately 90% found once. The receptor was isolated from a woman between 40 and 50 years old with acute or convalescent COVID-19. The chain uses TRBV14 and TRBJ1-1; 7 nucleotides align to TRBD1. The sequenced sample consisted of peripheral blood. The DNA of the CDR3 is TGTGCCAGCAGCCCCCGGACAGGAAAAAATGAAGCTTTCTTT. It codes for CASSPRTGKNEAFF.